This T cell receptor (beta chain) derives from a study of cytomegalovirus exposure and HLA in healthy donors (dated by TCRdb to the late 2010s). Background on the whole study: An earlier analysis of several hundred of the donors reported 250 to 350 Gb of sequence data and 120 million or so unique TCR beta sequences from 150 million to 200 million T cells. Roughly 300 gigabases of sequencing data and 70 million to 100 million unique TCR sequences were included in an early release covering about 620 HLA-typed donors. Of the roughly 410 genotyped donors, less than 85% were placed in the genetic ancestry cluster associated with self-reported Caucasian donors. The study was designed to test whether signatures of past pathogen exposure could be identified by cataloging public T cell receptors. The study profiled the T cell repertoires of hundreds of subjects by immunosequencing and related them to cytomegalovirus serostatus. In addition to the first cohort of around 670 subjects, a separate validation cohort of 130 or so different subjects was used. The study combined high-throughput TCR immunosequencing, statistical association of individual TCRs with disease status, and machine learning to predict cytomegalovirus infection status. A later analysis re-analyzed previously published TCR beta repertoires from about 730 donors and added high-resolution HLA genotyping to study TCR occurrence patterns. Rather than drawing on any new phenotypic data, the later analysis identified candidate immune exposures from TCR beta sequences and the way those sequences occurred across donors. An earlier analysis of some 500 of the donors used high-throughput TCR beta sequencing to judge whether each TCR beta V gene segment behaved as functional or pseudogenic. Alongside the repertoire data, information on donor age, sex, ethnicity and CMV serostatus was compiled. A later genetic analysis used genome-wide SNP genotypes for about three fifths of the 666 donors, treating that subset as a discovery cohort. Every repertoire in the discovery cohort had been generated on one and the same sequencing platform. Class I and class II HLA loci were covered by the typing at four-digit resolution. The number of donors typed differed by locus, with 629-630 for A, B, C, DRB1 and DQB1, around 500 for DQA1, about 610 for DPA1, and some 470 for DPB1. Roughly 5 DR-DQ haplotypes were handled as single units for association and clustering, since linkage in the cohort was strong. Among around 400 genotyped donors of the cohort, an average of approximately 220,000 unique TCR beta nucleotide sequences was sequenced per donor, of which about 19% were non-productive.

Beyond this particular receptor, the publication reports: Some IMGT-functional V segments, including TRBV6-2 and TRBV6-3, could not be told apart with the 87-base-pair reads, so those segments were excluded. In a later genetic analysis, a missense DCLRE1C variant was associated with V-gene and J-gene trimming of TCR beta chains, and the association was replicated in an independent cohort. When HLA alleles, especially DR and DQ, strongly co-occurred, TCR associations were difficult to assign to individual alleles. A later analysis associated some 17,000 TCR beta sequences with specific HLA alleles at a false discovery rate of 0.05. A further reported finding was that TCR beta sequences accurately predicted the HLA-A and HLA-B alleles for most subjects in the first cohort. The classifier was reported to diagnose cytomegalovirus status with high specificity and sensitivity in both the original and validation cohorts. In the study, 150 to 200 TCR beta chains were listed as associated with cytomegalovirus. A later analysis found that most CMV-associated TCR beta chains appeared HLA-restricted, with HLA associations seemingly driven largely by CMV exposure. A cluster of highly shared sequence variants was judged likely to be a technical artifact of the sequencing pipeline. CMV serostatus was the only immune exposure information available for the cohort. A later genetic analysis reported fewer N-insertions in productive TCRs among donors in an Asian-associated ancestry cluster than the roughly 620-donor mean. The presence/absence analyses assumed that sequencing depth was roughly uniform across donors, and that assumption may not be true. Most TCR sequences were observed very rarely across donors, whereas some public TCRs were present in many individuals. Because HLA typing was missing for some donors at each locus, association tests included only the typed subset. In this cohort, only TCR beta chains were sequenced, and detectable features were limited by the absence of alpha or paired-chain data. Several of the top co-occurrence clusters appeared to be linked to parvovirus B19, influenza, CMV and Epstein-Barr virus, according to a later analysis. In a later analysis, TCR association rates were found to vary across HLA loci, with the most associated TCRs seen for DRB1 alleles and the fewest for HLA-C alleles. Correlated functional status among segregating V segments might reflect linkage disequilibrium, but an unknown experimental factor could not be ruled out. In vitro tests confirmed that three of the cytomegalovirus-associated TCR beta chains recognize cytomegalovirus antigens. The authors suggested that the approach could potentially be generalized to other disease states and immunological phenotypes. In an earlier analysis of 587 of the donors, most TCR beta V segments were observed in productive rearrangements about 87% or about 30% of the time, broadly matching IMGT annotations. Because counts were too low, around 17 rarely observed V segments, including chromosome 9 orphons, were left out of the earlier analysis of about 620 of the donors. In a later analysis, HLA-associated TCR beta chains were found to be more clonally expanded and to have lower generation probabilities than equally common non-associated chains.

Regarding this clone: The specificity of this receptor is unknown. Per-base qualities were not stored, and no clone one base away is much larger.

Library preparation used the immunoSEQ multiplex PCR assay. For the multiplex PCR, a mixture combining 60 forward primers for TCR Vbeta segments and 13 reverse primers for TCR Jbeta segments was used. A multiplex PCR assay on genomic DNA amplified the CDR3 region of rearranged TCR beta genes. The Illumina HiSeq System was used to sequence the amplified TCR beta libraries as 87-base-pair reads. In the source study's methods: A later analysis tallied tens of millions of unique TCR beta chains across the 600 to 700 repertoires, and around 9.9 million of those chains were shared by two or more donors. Raw reads were error-corrected and collapsed into unique sequences with a nearest-neighbor algorithm that merged closely related sequences to remove PCR and sequencing errors. CDR3 sequences were aligned to IMGT reference sequences to assign V, D and J gene segments. For a sequence to be retained, at least a six-nucleotide match to both a V gene segment and a J gene segment was required. A rearrangement was called productive if the CDR3 had no stop codons and remained in frame with V and J, and every other rearrangement was called non-productive. CDR3 was defined by IMGT convention, running from the second conserved V-encoded cysteine to the conserved J-encoded phenylalanine. In an earlier analysis of more than 550 of the donors, sequences lacking an unambiguous match to a single V gene segment were excluded. An earlier analysis of several hundred of the donors classified V segments as functional when productive rearrangements were above 56.7% and as segregating when the standard deviation between donors was above 5%. To diagnose cytomegalovirus status from the catalog of TCR beta chain sequences, a statistical classification framework was built. A later analysis assigned V and J genes by comparing TCR nucleotide sequences with IMGT/GENE-DB human TR gene sequences. Using the TCRdist pipeline, a later analysis assigned CDR3 sequences along with most-parsimonious VDJ recombination scenarios. In a later analysis, every TCR beta chain was defined by the combination of its CDR3 amino acid sequence and its V-gene family, and reads without a unique V-gene family were dropped. To address suspected cross-contamination and a sequencing artifact, a later analysis removed some 620 highly shared, low-generation-probability nucleotide sequences. In a later analysis, a clonal expansion index was calculated for each public chain from normalized within-repertoire ranks of inferred template counts. In a later analysis, generation probabilities were computed using a VDJ recombination model fitted to out-of-frame rearrangements, and the results were checked against IGoR. In a later analysis, hypergeometric tests were used to score TCR-TCR, TCR-HLA and TCR-CMV co-occurrence, with a repertoire-size bias correction applied to TCR pairs. False discovery rates were estimated in a later analysis by permuting HLA or CMV assignments 20 times. A later analysis grouped co-occurring TCRs with DBSCAN, adding TCRdist sequence similarity when clustering within HLA-allele-positive subsets. For co-occurrence clustering, repertoires with fewer than 30,000 or more than 120,000 public chains were excluded, along with roughly 5 repertoires with anomalous nucleotide sharing. In TCRdb, the immuneACCESS table is reduced to in-frame sequences with V and J assigned. These tables do not hold every clone; where another copy was compared, an unresolved V gene accounts for under half, and the others remain unexplained. The V and J calls and clone size were taken over from that table, and D and trimming were inferred from the DNA. The sample table holds 170,000 or so clones, of which roughly 84% were seen once. More than 1.5% of the sample belongs to the ten largest clones.

The CDR3 spans 14 residues, from the cysteine through the phenylalanine. Kept here is only the CDR3 DNA, which spans 42 bases and is read in frame from base 1. V ends up 5 bases short and J 5 bases short, with an unmatched junction base count of 6. Looking up the germline V gene yields CDR1 SGHAT and CDR2 FQNNGV. The cohort consisted of 600 to 700 healthy bone marrow donors. At the time of sampling, every cohort member was nominally healthy, though immune exposures that went unrecorded were likely present. The donor tested CMV seronegative and was one of the 352 seronegative cohort members. A peripheral blood sample was provided by each donor, and peripheral blood mononuclear cells were used for TCR beta sequencing. The Qiagen DNeasy Blood Extraction Kit was used to extract genomic DNA from the blood cell samples.

The sequence is built from TRBV11-2 and TRBJ2-5; the central 9 bases match TRBD2. This TCR was recovered from a man aged 18 to 30 in good health and CMV-seronegative. Material for sequencing was PBMCs. The CDR3 protein: CASSSLAGRETQYF. The bases are TGTGCCAGCAGCAGTCTAGCGGGGAGGGAGACCCAGTACTTC.